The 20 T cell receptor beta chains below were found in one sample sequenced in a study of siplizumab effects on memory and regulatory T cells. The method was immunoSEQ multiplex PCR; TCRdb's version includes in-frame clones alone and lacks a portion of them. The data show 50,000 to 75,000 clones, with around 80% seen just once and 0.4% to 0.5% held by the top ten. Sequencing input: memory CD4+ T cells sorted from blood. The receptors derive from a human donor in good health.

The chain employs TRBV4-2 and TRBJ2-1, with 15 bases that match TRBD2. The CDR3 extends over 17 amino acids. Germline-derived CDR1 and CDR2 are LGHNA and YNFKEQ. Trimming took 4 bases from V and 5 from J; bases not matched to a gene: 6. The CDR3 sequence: CASSRRTSGGADNEQFF. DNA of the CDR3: TGTGCCAGCAGCCGACGGACTAGCGGGGGGGCCGACAATGAGCAGTTCTTC.

CDR3 residues: CASSLGDGYNEKLFF. The CDR3, as DNA: TGTGCCAGCTCACTTGGGGACGGCTATAATGAAAAACTGTTTTTT. The chain uses TRBV18 and TRBJ1-4; D possibly corresponds to TRBD1 (5 bases). Per the germline V gene, CDR1 is KGHSH and CDR2 is LQKENI. The CDR3 has 15 amino acids. V was pared by 4 bases and J by 4 bases, with 13 bases between.

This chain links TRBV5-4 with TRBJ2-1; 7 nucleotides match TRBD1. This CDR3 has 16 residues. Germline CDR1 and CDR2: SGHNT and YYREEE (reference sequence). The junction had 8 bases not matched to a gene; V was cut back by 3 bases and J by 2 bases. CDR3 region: CASSSGTDRTYNEQFF. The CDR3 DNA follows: TGTGCCAGCAGCTCTGGGACAGATAGAACCTACAATGAGCAGTTCTTC. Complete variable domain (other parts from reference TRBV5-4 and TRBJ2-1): ETGVTQSPTHLIKTRGQQVTLRCSSQSGHNTVSWYQQALGQGPQFIFQYYREEENGRGNFPPRFSGLQFPNYSSELNVNALELDDSALYLCASSSGTDRTYNEQFFGPGTRLTVL.

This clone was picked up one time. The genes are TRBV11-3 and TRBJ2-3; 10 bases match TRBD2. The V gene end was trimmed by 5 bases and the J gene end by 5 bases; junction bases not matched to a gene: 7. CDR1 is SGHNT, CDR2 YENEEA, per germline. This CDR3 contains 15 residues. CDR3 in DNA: TGTGCCAGCAGCCGAGCGGGGGGGCTAGTAGATACGCAGTATTTT. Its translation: CASSRAGGLVDTQYF.

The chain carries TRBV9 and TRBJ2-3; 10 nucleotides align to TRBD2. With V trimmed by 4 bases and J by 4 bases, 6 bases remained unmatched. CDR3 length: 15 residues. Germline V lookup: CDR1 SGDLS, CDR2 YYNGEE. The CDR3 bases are TGTGCCAGCAGCCCGAGCGGGGGGGGATCAGATACGCAGTATTTT. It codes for CASSPSGGGSDTQYF.

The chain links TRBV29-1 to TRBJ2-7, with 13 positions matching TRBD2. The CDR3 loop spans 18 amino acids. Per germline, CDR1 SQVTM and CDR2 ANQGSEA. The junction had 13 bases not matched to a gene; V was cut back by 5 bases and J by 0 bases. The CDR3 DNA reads TGCAGCGTTTCCCGGACTAGCGGGGGCCTAATGAGCTCCTACGAGCAGTACTTC. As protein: CSVSRTSGGLMSSYEQYF.

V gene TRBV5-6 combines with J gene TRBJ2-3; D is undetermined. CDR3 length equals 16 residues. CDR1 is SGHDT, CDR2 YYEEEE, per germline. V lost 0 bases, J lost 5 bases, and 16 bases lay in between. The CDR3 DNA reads TGTGCCAGCAGCTTGGGACAATTACTACGAGGAGATACGCAGTATTTT. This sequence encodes CASSLGQLLRGDTQYF.

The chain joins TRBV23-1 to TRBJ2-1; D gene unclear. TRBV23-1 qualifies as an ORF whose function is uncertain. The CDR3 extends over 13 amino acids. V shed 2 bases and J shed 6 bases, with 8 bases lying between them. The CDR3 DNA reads TGCGCCAGCAGTCAAGGGGTAATCAATGAGCAGTTCTTC. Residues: CASSQGVINEQFF.

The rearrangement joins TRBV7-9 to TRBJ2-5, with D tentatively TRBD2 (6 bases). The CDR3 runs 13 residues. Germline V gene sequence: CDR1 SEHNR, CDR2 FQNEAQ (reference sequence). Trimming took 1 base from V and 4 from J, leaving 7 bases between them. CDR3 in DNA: TGTGCCAGCAGCTTAGTGGGGGGAGAGACCCAGTACTTC. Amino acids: CASSLVGGETQYF. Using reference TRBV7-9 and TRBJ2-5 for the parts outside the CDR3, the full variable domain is DTGVSQNPRHKITKRGQNVTFRCDPISEHNRLYWYRQTLGQGPEFLTYFQNEAQLEKSRLLSDRFSAERPKGSFSTLEIQRTEQGDSAMYLCASSLVGGETQYFGPGTRLLVL.

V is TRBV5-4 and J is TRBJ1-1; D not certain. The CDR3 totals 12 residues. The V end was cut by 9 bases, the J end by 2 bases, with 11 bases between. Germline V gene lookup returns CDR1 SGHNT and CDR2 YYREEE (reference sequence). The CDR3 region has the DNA TGTGCCACCAAGTCGATAAACACTGAAGCTTTCTTT. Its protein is CATKSINTEAFF. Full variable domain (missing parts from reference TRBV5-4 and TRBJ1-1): ETGVTQSPTHLIKTRGQQVTLRCSSQSGHNTVSWYQQALGQGPQFIFQYYREEENGRGNFPPRFSGLQFPNYSSELNVNALELDDSALYLCATKSINTEAFFGQGTRLTVV.

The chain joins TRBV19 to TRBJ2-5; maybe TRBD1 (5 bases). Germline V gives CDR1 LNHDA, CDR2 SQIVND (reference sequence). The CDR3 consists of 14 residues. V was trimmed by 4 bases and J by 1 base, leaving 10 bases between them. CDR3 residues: CASSTRQTQETQYF. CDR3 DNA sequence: TGTGCCAGTAGTACCCGACAGACCCAAGAGACCCAGTACTTC.

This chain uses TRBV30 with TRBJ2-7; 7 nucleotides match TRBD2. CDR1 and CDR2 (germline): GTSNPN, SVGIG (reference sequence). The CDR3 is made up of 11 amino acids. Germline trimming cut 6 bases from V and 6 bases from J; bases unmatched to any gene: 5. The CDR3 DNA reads TGTGCCTGCGGGGGGAGGGTCGAGCAGTACTTC. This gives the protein CACGGRVEQYF.

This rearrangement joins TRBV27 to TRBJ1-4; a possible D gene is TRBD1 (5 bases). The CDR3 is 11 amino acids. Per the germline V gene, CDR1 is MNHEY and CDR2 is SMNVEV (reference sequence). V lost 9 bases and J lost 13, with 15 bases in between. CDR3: CARGRGAVLFF. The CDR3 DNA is TGTGCCAGGGGGAGAGGGGCAGTACTGTTTTTT.

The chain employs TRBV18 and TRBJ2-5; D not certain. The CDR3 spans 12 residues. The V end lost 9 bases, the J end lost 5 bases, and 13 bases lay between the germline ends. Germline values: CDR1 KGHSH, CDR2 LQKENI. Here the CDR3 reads CASTGSEETQYF. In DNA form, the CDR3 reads TGTGCCAGTACTGGTTCTGAGGAGACCCAGTACTTC.

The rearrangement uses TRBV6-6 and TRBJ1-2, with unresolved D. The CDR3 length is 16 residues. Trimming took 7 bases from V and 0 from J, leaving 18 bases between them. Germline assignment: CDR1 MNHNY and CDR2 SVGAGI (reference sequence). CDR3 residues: CASTGRMGQANYGYTF. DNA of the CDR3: TGTGCCAGCACCGGTCGGATGGGCCAAGCTAACTATGGCTACACCTTC.

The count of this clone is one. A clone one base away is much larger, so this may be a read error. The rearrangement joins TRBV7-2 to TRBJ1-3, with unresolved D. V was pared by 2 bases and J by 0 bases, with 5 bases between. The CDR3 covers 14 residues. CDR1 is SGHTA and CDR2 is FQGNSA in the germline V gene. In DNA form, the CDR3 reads TGTGCCAGCAGCTTACAGAGCTCTGGAAACACCATATATTTT. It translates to CASSLQSSGNTIYF.

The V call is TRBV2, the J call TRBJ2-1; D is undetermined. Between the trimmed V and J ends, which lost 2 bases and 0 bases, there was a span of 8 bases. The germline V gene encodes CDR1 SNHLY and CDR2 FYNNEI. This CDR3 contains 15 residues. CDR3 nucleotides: TGTGCCAGCAGTGAAAGCGCCCGCTCCTACAATGAGCAGTTCTTC. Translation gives CASSESARSYNEQFF.

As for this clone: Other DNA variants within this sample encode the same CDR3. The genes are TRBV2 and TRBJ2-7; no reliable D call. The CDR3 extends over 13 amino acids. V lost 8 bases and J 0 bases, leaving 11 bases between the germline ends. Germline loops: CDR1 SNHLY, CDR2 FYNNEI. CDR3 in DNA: TGTGCCAGCTCGCTACGGGTCTCCTACGAGCAGTACTTC. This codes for CASSLRVSYEQYF.

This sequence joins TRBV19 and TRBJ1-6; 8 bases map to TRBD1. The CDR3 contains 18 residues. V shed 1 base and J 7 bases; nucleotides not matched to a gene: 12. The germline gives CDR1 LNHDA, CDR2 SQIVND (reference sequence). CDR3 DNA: TGTGCCAGTAGTATAGCCCTCACCTTTACAGGGGGAAATTCACCCCTCCACTTT. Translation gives CASSIALTFTGGNSPLHF.

CDR3 loop: CASSQGLGTAYGYTF. As DNA, the CDR3 is TGTGCCAGCAGCCAAGGTTTGGGGACAGCATATGGCTACACCTTC. The V call is TRBV4-2, the J call TRBJ1-2; 7 positions match TRBD1. The germline V gene encodes CDR1 LGHNA and CDR2 YNFKEQ. The J segment lost 5 bases and the V segment lost 1 base, leaving 7 bases of the junction unmatched. This CDR3 has 15 residues.